The present entry profiles one TCR beta chain with its context. What it binds is unknown. Cells classed as naive CD8+ T cells were CD45RO-CCR7+CD27+CD95-. The germline V gene encodes CDR1 SGHDT and CDR2 YYEEEE. The CDR3 has 18 residues. This specimen comes from a study of CXCR3-negative and CXCR3-positive naive CD8 T cells. General study findings and limits: After cryopreservation, expression of CXCR3 was partially reduced, and most assays were run with fresh PBMCs. TRBV-TRBJ usage was alike in naive CXCR3-negative and CXCR3-positive cells but differed in memory cells. Compared with CXCR3-negative naive cells, CXCR3-positive naive cells showed more hydrophobic TRB CDR3s.

The libraries of TRB cDNA were constructed through 5' RACE using UMI labels. TCRdb reprocessed the 5' RACE reads and keeps a single row for each CDR3 protein, giving no DNA. The sample data list over 35,000 distinct CDR3 sequences. The rearrangement uses TRBV5-6 and TRBJ2-1; TCRdb returns TRBD1, unconfirmable since there is no DNA. The receptor comes from a human donor in good health. Some clones in this sample may be carry-over from other donors' samples. Sequenced input: naive CXCR3- CD8+ T cells from blood. As for subset: CD45RO-CCR7+CD27+CD95- naive CD8+ T cells lacking CXCR3 (TNR3-). The CDR3: CASSFLVSRTGAYNEQFF.